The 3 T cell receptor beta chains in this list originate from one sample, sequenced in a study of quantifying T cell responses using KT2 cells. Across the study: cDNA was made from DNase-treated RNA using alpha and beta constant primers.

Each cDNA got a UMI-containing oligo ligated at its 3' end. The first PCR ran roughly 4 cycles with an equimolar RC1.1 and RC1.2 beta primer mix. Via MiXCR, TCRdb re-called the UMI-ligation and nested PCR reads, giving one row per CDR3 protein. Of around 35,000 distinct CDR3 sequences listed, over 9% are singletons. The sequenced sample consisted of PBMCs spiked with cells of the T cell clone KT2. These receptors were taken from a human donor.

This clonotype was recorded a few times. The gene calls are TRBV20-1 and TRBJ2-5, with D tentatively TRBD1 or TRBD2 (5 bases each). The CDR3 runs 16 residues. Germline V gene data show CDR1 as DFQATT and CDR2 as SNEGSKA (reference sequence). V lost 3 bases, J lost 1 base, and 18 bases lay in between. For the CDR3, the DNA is TGCAGTGCTAGGGGGCACGGGGCCCTGAGCCAAGAGACCCAGTACTTC. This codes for CSARGHGALSQETQYF.

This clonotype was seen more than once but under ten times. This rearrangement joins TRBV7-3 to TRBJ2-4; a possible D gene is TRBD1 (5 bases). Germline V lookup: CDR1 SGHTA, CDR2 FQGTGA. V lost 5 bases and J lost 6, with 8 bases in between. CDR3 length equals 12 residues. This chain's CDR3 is CASSPDRNIQYF. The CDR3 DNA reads TGTGCCAGCAGCCCTGACAGAAACATTCAGTACTTC.

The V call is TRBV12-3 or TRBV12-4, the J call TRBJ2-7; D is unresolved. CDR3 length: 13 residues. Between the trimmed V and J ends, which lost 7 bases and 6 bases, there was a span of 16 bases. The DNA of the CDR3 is TGTGCCAGCAAACCTGGGTCTTCGCCCGAGCAGTACTTC. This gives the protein CASKPGSSPEQYF.